The 32 T cell receptor beta chains given below trace back to one sample, sequenced in a study of blood T cell repertoires in COVID-19. The assay was immunoSEQ multiplex PCR, and TCRdb's table has in-frame clones only and misses some. The profile shows around 160,000 clones, around four fifths of them singletons. Sequenced input: peripheral blood. The receptors shown here come from a woman aged 40 to 55 with active or convalescent COVID-19.

CDR3 nucleotide sequence: TGTGCCATCAGTGAGTCGGAGGGGCAGACTGAAGCTTTCTTT. It codes for CAISESEGQTEAFF. This chain connects TRBV10-3 to TRBJ1-1; D is perhaps TRBD1 (5 bases). The CDR3 runs to 14 residues. Germline V gene sequence: CDR1 ENHRY, CDR2 SYGVKD. The germline V and J ends were trimmed by 0 bases and 5 bases, with 10 bases remaining between them.

J is TRBJ2-2 and V is TRBV6-4, with D perhaps matching TRBD2 (5 bases). The CDR3 is 14 amino acids. V lost 6 bases and J 1 base, leaving 9 bases between the germline ends. From germline, CDR1 is MRHNA and CDR2 SNTAGT. The CDR3: CASSRDWNTGELFF. Written as DNA, the CDR3 is TGTGCCAGCAGCCGGGATTGGAACACCGGGGAGCTGTTTTTT.

This clone was counted between two and nine times. The rearrangement joins TRBV10-2 to TRBJ1-4; TRBD1 might be the D (6 bases). The CDR3 spans 13 residues. Germline V gene lookup returns CDR1 WSHSY and CDR2 SAAADI. The V end lost 6 bases, the J end lost 5 bases, and 10 bases lay between the germline ends. The CDR3 sequence is CASSRTENEKLFF. The CDR3 DNA reads as TGCGCCAGCAGCCGGACAGAAAATGAAAAACTGTTTTTT.

The chain has TRBV2 and TRBJ1-2; 7 nucleotides line up with TRBD1. There are 12 residues in the CDR3. Germline V gene sequence: CDR1 SNHLY, CDR2 FYNNEI. The ends lost 4 bases at V and 8 bases at J; junction bases unmatched: 4. The CDR3 reads CASSGDRVGYTF. In DNA, the CDR3 is TGTGCCAGCAGTGGCGACAGGGTAGGCTACACCTTC. Complete variable domain (other parts from reference TRBV2 and TRBJ1-2): EPEVTQTPSHQVTQMGQEVILRCVPISNHLYFYWYRQILGQKVEFLVSFYNNEISEKSEIFDDQFSVERPDGSNFTLKIRSTKLEDSAMYFCASSGDRVGYTFGSGTRLTVV.

V is TRBV23-1 and J is TRBJ2-2, with a tentative D call TRBD2 (7 bases). TRBV23-1 is classed as an ORF, of uncertain function. The CDR3 sequence is 17 residues long. The V and J ends lost 1 base and 2 bases respectively, with 14 bases between them. CDR3 coding DNA: TGCGCCAGCAGTCAATGGGGGGGCAGGGGAAACACCGGGGAGCTGTTTTTT. This translates into CASSQWGGRGNTGELFF.

This sequence joins TRBV4-3 and TRBJ2-3; TRBD2 matches at 15 bases. CDR3 length: 20 amino acids. J gave up 6 bases and V 1 base, and 14 bases lay outside the gene matches. CDR1 and CDR2 from the germline V gene are LGHNA and YSLEER. This chain's CDR3 is CASSQGGTSGRRGLLDTQYF. CDR3 DNA: TGCGCCAGCAGCCAAGGTGGGACTAGCGGGAGGAGGGGGCTCTTGGATACGCAGTATTTT.

The CDR3 DNA follows: TGTGCCAGCAGCTTAGTGGGGAGAAGGAACACCATATATTTT. Its translation is CASSLVGRRNTIYF. V gene TRBV7-2 combines with J gene TRBJ1-3, with unresolved D. The CDR3 is made up of 14 amino acids. Germline V gene lookup returns CDR1 SGHTA and CDR2 FQGNSA. Between the trimmed V and J ends, which lost 1 base and 7 bases, there was a span of 11 bases.

The chain recombines TRBV5-1 with TRBJ1-5; 8 bases are shared with TRBD1. The CDR3 is 17 residues long. J was trimmed by 0 bases and V by 1 base; bases with no gene match: 6. CDR1 and CDR2 (germline): SGHRS, YFSETQ. Written as DNA, the CDR3 is TGCGCCAGCAGCTTGCGACAGGGGTGGTCTAGCAATCAGCCCCAGCATTTT. Protein sequence: CASSLRQGWSSNQPQHF.

The gene calls are TRBV6-2 or TRBV6-3 and TRBJ2-3, with D perhaps matching TRBD2 (7 bases). The length of the CDR3 is 16 residues. Germline lookup yields CDR1 MNHEY and CDR2 SVGEGT. Trimming shortened V by 2 bases and J by 7 bases, and 19 bases separated the two germline ends. CDR3 region: CASSYAKGGAQNTQYF. The CDR3 bases are TGTGCCAGCAGTTACGCTAAAGGGGGGGCGCAAAATACGCAGTATTTT.

The gene calls are TRBV7-9 and TRBJ1-3; 7 nucleotides line up with TRBD1. The CDR3 extends over 16 amino acids. With V trimmed by 0 bases and J by 4 bases, 6 bases remained unmatched. Germline V lookup: CDR1 SEHNR, CDR2 FQNEAQ (reference sequence). CDR3: CASSLAGVTGGNTIYF. For the CDR3, the DNA is TGTGCCAGCAGCTTAGCTGGAGTGACAGGGGGAAACACCATATATTTT.

The V call is TRBV2, the J call TRBJ2-5; D may be TRBD2 (7 bases). Trimming left V 7 bases short and J 4 bases short, with 19 bases between. Germline V gives CDR1 SNHLY, CDR2 FYNNEI. The CDR3 consists of 15 residues. CDR3 DNA: TGTGCCAGCAACCGGGACACTCCGGGGGGAGAGACCCAGTACTTC. This encodes CASNRDTPGGETQYF.

The J gene is TRBJ2-7, the V gene TRBV5-1, with D possibly being TRBD1 (5 bases). Trimming shortened V by 3 bases and J by 3 bases, and 22 bases separated the two germline ends. This CDR3 is 17 amino acids long. Germline CDR1 reads SGHRS; CDR2 reads YFSETQ. Written as DNA, the CDR3 is TGCGCCAGCAGCTCGTACCCCTTGGGGCTCGCCAACTACGAGCAGTACTTC. Translating it yields CASSSYPLGLANYEQYF.

This chain connects TRBV18 to TRBJ1-1; possibly TRBD1 for D (6 bases). The CDR3 consists of 16 residues. V shed 1 base and J shed 1 base, with 13 bases lying between them. Germline CDR1 reads KGHSH; CDR2 reads LQKENI. In DNA form, the CDR3 reads TGTGCCAGCTCACCACTACCAGGACAGACGAACACTGAAGCTTTCTTT. Translating gives CASSPLPGQTNTEAFF.

The chain recombines TRBV5-1 with TRBJ1-1, with a tentative D call TRBD1 (5 bases). V lost 5 bases to trimming and J lost 3 bases, with 14 bases between them. Germline CDR1 SGHRS, CDR2 YFSETQ. The CDR3 extends over 14 amino acids. The CDR3 DNA is TGCGCCAGCAGGCCCGGGCAGGGATACACTGAAGCTTTCTTT. Protein product: CASRPGQGYTEAFF.

Only one count was recorded for this clone. The chain recombines TRBV30 with TRBJ1-2; D call uncertain. This CDR3 has 14 amino acids. Trimming cost V 0 bases and J 4 bases, with 12 bases left between them. CDR1 and CDR2 from the germline V gene are GTSNPN and SVGIG (reference sequence). DNA for the CDR3: TGTGCCTGGAGTGTAAGAGGGAGACGCTATGGCTACACCTTC. Its protein product is CAWSVRGRRYGYTF.

V and J are TRBV19 and TRBJ2-7; 7 bases map to TRBD1. CDR3 length: 13 residues. Germline assignment: CDR1 LNHDA and CDR2 SQIVND (reference sequence). V was clipped by 6 bases and J by 0 bases; unmatched bases: 2. The DNA for the CDR3 is TGTGCCAGTAGGGGGACAGCCTCCTACGAGCAGTACTTC. Protein sequence: CASRGTASYEQYF. The whole variable domain, filled in from reference TRBV19 and TRBJ2-7, reads DGGITQSPKYLFRKEGQNVTLSCEQNLNHDAMYWYRQDPGQGLRLIYYSQIVNDFQKGDIAEGYSVSREKKESFPLTVTSAQKNPTAFYLCASRGTASYEQYFGPGTRLTVT.

CDR3 in amino acids: CASRAASSMSYTF. The CDR3 nucleotides read TGTGCCAGCAGAGCAGCGAGCTCTATGAGCTACACCTTC. This chain connects TRBV3-1 (or the pseudogene TRBV3-2) to TRBJ1-2; D remains unclear. Trimming shortened V by 6 bases and J by 9 bases, and 17 bases separated the two germline ends. This CDR3 region has 13 residues. In germline, CDR1 is LGHDT, CDR2 YNNKEL (reference sequence).

V usage is TRBV5-1 and J usage is TRBJ2-5, with 8 bases matching TRBD1. Germline CDR1 reads SGHRS; CDR2 reads YFSETQ. J was trimmed by 3 bases and V by 5 bases; bases with no gene match: 0. The CDR3 has 12 amino acids. The CDR3 reads CASRTGEETQYF. As DNA, the CDR3 is TGCGCCAGCAGGACAGGGGAAGAGACCCAGTACTTC.

The V and J genes are TRBV6-5 and TRBJ1-6; 8 bases match TRBD1. The CDR3 contains 14 residues. Per the germline V gene, CDR1 is MNHEY and CDR2 is SVGAGI. V lost 11 bases, J lost 7 bases, and 10 bases stayed unmatched. The CDR3 protein is CAAKRGQVNSPLHF. The CDR3 DNA follows: TGTGCCGCTAAACGGGGACAGGTCAATTCACCCCTCCACTTT.

V gene TRBV19 combines with J gene TRBJ1-5, with D uncertain. CDR3 size: 12 residues. Germline lookup yields CDR1 LNHDA and CDR2 SQIVND (reference sequence). The V end lost 5 bases, the J end lost 5 bases, and 7 bases lay between the germline ends. The chain's CDR3 is CASSFGYQPQHF. The CDR3 DNA reads TGTGCCAGTAGTTTCGGGTATCAGCCCCAGCATTTT. Variable domain in full (rest from reference TRBV19 and TRBJ1-5): DGGITQSPKYLFRKEGQNVTLSCEQNLNHDAMYWYRQDPGQGLRLIYYSQIVNDFQKGDIAEGYSVSREKKESFPLTVTSAQKNPTAFYLCASSFGYQPQHFGDGTRLSIL.

This rearrangement joins TRBV28 to TRBJ1-2; D uncertain. Trimming took off 6 bases at V and 8 bases at J, with 10 bases between the two ends. This CDR3 is built from 11 residues. CDR1 MDHEN and CDR2 SYDVKM come from the germline V gene. This chain's CDR3 is CASRVDWGYTF. As DNA, the CDR3 is TGTGCCAGCAGGGTGGACTGGGGCTACACCTTC.

The chain has TRBV11-2 and TRBJ1-6; no definite D call. V gave up 6 bases and J gave up 7 bases, with 13 bases separating them. This CDR3 contains 14 residues. Germline V gene sequence: CDR1 SGHAT, CDR2 FQNNGV. The CDR3 reads CASSHQMSNSPLHF. CDR3 DNA sequence: TGTGCCAGCAGTCATCAAATGAGCAATTCACCCCTCCACTTT.

The gene calls are TRBV6-6 and TRBJ1-2; TRBD1 aligns across 9 bases. V lost 6 bases, J lost 5 bases, and 7 bases stayed unmatched. The V gene's germline CDR1 is MNHNY and CDR2 SVGAGI (reference sequence). The CDR3 consists of 14 residues. The CDR3 loop reads CASRTGGRTYGYTF. The CDR3 DNA is TGTGCCAGCAGGACAGGGGGGAGAACTTATGGCTACACCTTC.

This chain links TRBV3-1 (or the pseudogene TRBV3-2) with TRBJ2-5, with unresolved D. The CDR3 sequence is 13 residues long. Germline CDR1 LGHDT, CDR2 YNNKEL (reference sequence). Between the trimmed V and J ends, which lost 2 bases and 4 bases, there was a span of 8 bases. This chain's CDR3 is CASSQSARETQYF. Here the CDR3 DNA reads TGTGCCAGCAGCCAATCCGCTAGAGAGACCCAGTACTTC.

The rearrangement joins TRBV19 to TRBJ2-1; 8 nucleotides match TRBD2. The CDR3 spans 15 residues. J gave up 6 bases and V 5 bases, and 9 bases lay outside the gene matches. Per germline, CDR1 LNHDA and CDR2 SQIVND (reference sequence). The CDR3 region is CASSSPGGARNEQFF. The CDR3 DNA is TGTGCCAGTAGTTCTCCCGGGGGGGCCCGCAATGAGCAGTTCTTC.

The V gene is TRBV5-5, the J gene TRBJ2-7, with D perhaps TRBD2 (6 bases). From germline, CDR1 is SGHKS and CDR2 YYEKEE (reference sequence). The germline V and J ends were trimmed by 1 base and 6 bases, with 14 bases remaining between them. This CDR3 has 14 amino acids. The CDR3 loop reads CASSLWQEGSEQYF. In DNA, the CDR3 is TGTGCCAGCAGCTTGTGGCAGGAGGGGAGCGAGCAGTACTTC.

The chain combines TRBV6-1 with TRBJ2-1; 7 bases align to TRBD1. Germline CDR1 MNHNS, CDR2 SASEGT. This CDR3 spans 14 amino acids. The junction had 5 bases not matched to a gene; V was cut back by 6 bases and J by 3 bases. This chain's CDR3 is CASSPRQGYNEQFF. The CDR3 DNA follows: TGTGCCAGCAGCCCAAGACAGGGCTACAATGAGCAGTTCTTC.

The chain is built from TRBV25-1 and TRBJ2-7, with TRBD2 as a possible D gene (7 bases). Looked up from germline, CDR1 is MGHDK and CDR2 is SYGVNS. The CDR3 has 14 amino acids. With 9 bases removed from V and 0 bases from J, the gap between germline ends came to 15 bases. CDR3 nucleotide sequence: TGTGCCAGTCCGTGGGGGGGCAGCTCCTACGAGCAGTACTTC. It is translated as CASPWGGSSYEQYF.

The chain recombines TRBV28 with TRBJ1-1; D gene ambiguous. The CDR3 is 15 amino acids. V lost 1 base and J lost 5, with 14 bases in between. Per the germline V gene, CDR1 is MDHEN and CDR2 is SYDVKM. In DNA, the CDR3 is TGTGCCAGCAGTTTATATACGAGGGCGGGAACTGAAGCTTTCTTT. Protein product: CASSLYTRAGTEAFF.

The CDR3 DNA reads as TGCGCCAGCAGCTTTTCGTCCTCGGGGGGCGCTTCGGATACGCAGTATTTT. Protein sequence: CASSFSSSGGASDTQYF. The chain joins TRBV5-1 to TRBJ2-3, with D possibly matching TRBD2 (7 bases). V was shortened by 2 bases and J by 6 bases, with 22 bases between the two germline ends. Germline-derived CDR1 and CDR2 are SGHRS and YFSETQ. The CDR3 covers 17 residues.

This chain joins TRBV6-1 and TRBJ2-3; 7 bases match TRBD1. Per germline, CDR1 MNHNS and CDR2 SASEGT. The CDR3 runs 16 residues. The junction had 8 bases not matched to a gene; V was cut back by 2 bases and J by 3 bases. The CDR3 protein is CASSERVKGATDTQYF. In nucleotides, the CDR3 is TGTGCCAGCAGTGAACGGGTGAAGGGGGCAACAGATACGCAGTATTTT.

This sequence joins TRBV13 and TRBJ2-7; TRBD2 is a possible D gene (7 bases). CDR1 is PRHDT and CDR2 is FYEKMQ in the germline V gene (reference sequence). Trimming pared 0 bases from V and 2 bases from J, leaving 11 bases between. The CDR3 is made up of 15 amino acids. CDR3 loop: CASSLGSGGPYEQYF. CDR3 DNA: TGTGCCAGCAGCTTAGGTTCGGGGGGCCCCTACGAGCAGTACTTC. The full variable domain, its missing parts supplied by reference TRBV13 and TRBJ2-7, is AAGVIQSPRHLIKEKRETATLKCYPIPRHDTVYWYQQGPGQDPQFLISFYEKMQSDKGSIPDRFSAQQFSDYHSELNMSSLELGDSALYFCASSLGSGGPYEQYFGPGTRLTVT.